This T cell receptor (beta chain) was recorded in a study of early T cells in non-severe SARS-CoV-2 infection. Across the study: It was bulk RNA from unsorted whole blood that was sequenced, and the chains were unpaired.

This CDR3 contains 15 residues. CDR1 and CDR2 (germline): SGHVS, FQNEAQ. V was clipped by 2 bases and J by 3 bases; unmatched bases: 3. Study-wide results and caveats: Sequences matched to VDJdb favored anti-spike CD8 responses, while private and CD4 specificities were missed.

In the library, individual cDNA molecules carried attached unique molecular identifiers. TCRdb processed the 5' RACE reads anew with MiXCR; each CDR3 protein has one entry. The profile shows approximately 83,000 distinct CDR3 sequences, around 15% of them singletons. Of note for this clonotype: Its antigen is unknown.

The V and J genes are TRBV7-8 and TRBJ2-3; 9 nucleotides line up with TRBD2. Material: whole blood. The clonotype comes from an adult who was a healthcare worker with PCR-confirmed SARS-CoV-2 infection or an uninfected control (not recorded which). CDR3 coding DNA: TGTGCCAGCAGCTTAAAGCGGGAGGTAACAGATACGCAGTATTTT. Its protein product is CASSLKREVTDTQYF. The complete variable domain, with remaining parts taken from reference TRBV7-8 and TRBJ2-3, reads GAGVSQSPRYKVAKRGQDVALRCDPISGHVSLFWYQQALGQGPEFLTYFQNEAQLDKSGLPSDRFFAERPEGSVSTLKIQRTQQEDSAVYLCASSLKREVTDTQYFGPGTRLTVL.